Ten or more counts support the clone carrying this TCR beta chain. What it recognizes is unknown. These data belong to a study of metastatic and nonmetastatic thyroid tumors. All patients were treatment-naive before thyroid surgery. TCRdb ran MiXCR on the PCR reads. This sample has roughly 14,000 clones; just under 35% occur once, and the top ten carry about 10%. Regarding the study as a whole: TCR beta diversity was reportedly significantly higher in malignant thyroid tumors than benign nodules, in blood and tumor.

Sequencing input: tumor tissue. The source of this sequence is a male donor with papillary thyroid cancer or a benign thyroid nodule (not recorded which). Some clones in this sample may be carry-over from other donors' samples.

CDR3 in DNA: TGTGCCAGCAGCTTACCGGTCACCGGGGAGCTGTTTTTT. The encoded protein is CASSLPVTGELFF. The chain joins TRBV11-2 to TRBJ2-2; D is undetermined. V lost 2 bases, J lost 4 bases, and 5 bases lay in between. CDR1 and CDR2 (germline): SGHAT, FQNNGV. The CDR3 runs 13 residues. Based on the CDR3 plus reference TRBV11-2 and TRBJ2-2, the full variable domain is EAGVAQSPRYKIIEKRQSVAFWCNPISGHATLYWYQQILGQGPKLLIQFQNNGVVDDSQLPKDRFSAERLKGVDSTLKIQPAKLEDSAVYLCASSLPVTGELFFGEGSRLTVL.